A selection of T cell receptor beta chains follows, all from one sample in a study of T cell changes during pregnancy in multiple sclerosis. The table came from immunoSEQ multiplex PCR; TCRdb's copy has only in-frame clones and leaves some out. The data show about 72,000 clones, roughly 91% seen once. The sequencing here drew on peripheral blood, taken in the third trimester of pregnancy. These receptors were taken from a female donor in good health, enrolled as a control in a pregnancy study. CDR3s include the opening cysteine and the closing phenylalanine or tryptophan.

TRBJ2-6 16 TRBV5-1 CASSLGQGSGANVLTF
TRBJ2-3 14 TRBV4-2 CASSQERGTDTQYF
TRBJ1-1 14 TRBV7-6 CASSRNWGGTEAFF
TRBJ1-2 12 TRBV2 CASGTGNYGYTF
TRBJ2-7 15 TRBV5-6 CASSPVDRSFREQYF
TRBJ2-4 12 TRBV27 CASSLSNRPQYF
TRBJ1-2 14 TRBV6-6 CASSYPDRDYGYTF
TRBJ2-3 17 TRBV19 CASSLGLAGGILDTQYF
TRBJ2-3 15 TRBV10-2 CASTHPGTSTDTQYF
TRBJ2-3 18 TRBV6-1 CASSEARGTGGSTDTQYF
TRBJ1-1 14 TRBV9 CASSPQEGNTEAFF
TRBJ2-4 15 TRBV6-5 CASSRGGVAKNIQYF
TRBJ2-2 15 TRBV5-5 CASSFRQGKSGELFF
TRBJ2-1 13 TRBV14 CASSQIGGNEQFF
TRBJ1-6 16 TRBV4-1 CASSQEKSSYNSPLHF
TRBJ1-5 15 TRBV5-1 CASSLEGDFNQPQHF
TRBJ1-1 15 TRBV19 CASIETAGRGTEAFF
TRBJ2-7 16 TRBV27 CASLDPSSGRRREQYF
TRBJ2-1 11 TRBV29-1 CSVRREEFEFF
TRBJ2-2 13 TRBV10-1 CASKQGGTGELFF
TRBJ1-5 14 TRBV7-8 CASSYTGGNQPQHF
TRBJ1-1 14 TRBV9 CASSLQTGGTEAFF
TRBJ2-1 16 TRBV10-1 CASSESKGDGGNEQFF
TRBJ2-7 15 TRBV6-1 CASSGGGTGKVEQYF
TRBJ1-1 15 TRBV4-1 CASSQDGQHGTEAFF
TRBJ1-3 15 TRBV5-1 CASSLVLGRGNTIYF
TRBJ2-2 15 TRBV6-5 CASLRVGGDTGELFF
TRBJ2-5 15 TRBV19 CASSIGLAGVETQYF
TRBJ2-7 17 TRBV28 CASSYDRDRGSSYEQYF